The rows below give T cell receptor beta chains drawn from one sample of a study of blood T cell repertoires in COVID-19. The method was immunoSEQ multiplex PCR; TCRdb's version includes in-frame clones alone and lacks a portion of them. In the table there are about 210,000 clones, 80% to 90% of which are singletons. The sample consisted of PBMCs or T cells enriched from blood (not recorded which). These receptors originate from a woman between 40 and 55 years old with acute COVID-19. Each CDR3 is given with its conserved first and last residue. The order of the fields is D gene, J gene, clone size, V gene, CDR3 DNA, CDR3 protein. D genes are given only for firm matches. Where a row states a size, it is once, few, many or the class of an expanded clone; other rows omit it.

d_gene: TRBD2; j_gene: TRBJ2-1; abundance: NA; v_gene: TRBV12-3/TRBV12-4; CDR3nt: TGTGCCAGCAGTTTAGGACTAGCCCCGTTCTTC; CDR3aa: CASSLGLAPFF
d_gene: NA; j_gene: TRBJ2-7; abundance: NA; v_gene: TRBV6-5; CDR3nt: TGTGCCAGCACCCTGACAGGCTTCTACGAGCAGTACTTC; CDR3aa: CASTLTGFYEQYF
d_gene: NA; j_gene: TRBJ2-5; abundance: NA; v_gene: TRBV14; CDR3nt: TGTGCCAGCAGCCCCTATAGGGACACCCAAGAGACCCAGTACTTC; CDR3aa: CASSPYRDTQETQYF
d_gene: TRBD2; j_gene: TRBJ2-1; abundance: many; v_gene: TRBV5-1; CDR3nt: TGCGCCAGCAGCTTGGAGTCTAGCGGGAGCCTTAGCAATGAGCAGTTCTTC; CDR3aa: CASSLESSGSLSNEQFF
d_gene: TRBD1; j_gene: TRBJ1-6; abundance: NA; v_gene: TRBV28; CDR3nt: TGTGCCAGCAGCGGCGTCCAGGGGGTAGTTTCACCCCTCCACTTT; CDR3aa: CASSGVQGVVSPLHF
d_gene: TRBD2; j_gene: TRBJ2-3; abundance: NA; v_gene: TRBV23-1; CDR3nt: TGCGCCAGCAGTCAATCCAACGGACTAGCGGGACAACCCACAGATACGCAGTATTTT; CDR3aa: CASSQSNGLAGQPTDTQYF
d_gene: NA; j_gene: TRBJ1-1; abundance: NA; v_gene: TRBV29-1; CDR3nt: TGCAGCGCTCGAGCACAGGGGAACACTGAAGCTTTCTTT; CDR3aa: CSARAQGNTEAFF
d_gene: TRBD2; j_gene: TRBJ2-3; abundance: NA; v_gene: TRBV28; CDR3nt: TGTGCCAGCAGTTTAACGACTAGCGGCTTAGATACGCAGTATTTT; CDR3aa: CASSLTTSGLDTQYF
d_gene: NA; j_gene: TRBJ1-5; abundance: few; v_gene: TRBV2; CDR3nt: TGTGCCAGCAGTGGGGACAACAATCAGCCCCAGCATTTT; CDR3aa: CASSGDNNQPQHF
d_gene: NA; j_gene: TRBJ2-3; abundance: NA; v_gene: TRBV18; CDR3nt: TGTGCCAGCTCACCAAACTTGGGCAGCACAGATACGCAGTATTTT; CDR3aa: CASSPNLGSTDTQYF